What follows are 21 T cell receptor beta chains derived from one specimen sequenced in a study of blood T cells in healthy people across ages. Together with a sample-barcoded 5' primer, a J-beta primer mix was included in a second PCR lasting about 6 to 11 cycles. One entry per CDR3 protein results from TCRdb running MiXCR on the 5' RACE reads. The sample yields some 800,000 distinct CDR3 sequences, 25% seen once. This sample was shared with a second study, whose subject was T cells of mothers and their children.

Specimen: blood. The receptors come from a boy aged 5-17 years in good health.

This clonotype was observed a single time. Here the CDR3 reads CASSLGTAGANVLTF. The CDR3 DNA follows: TGTGCCAGCAGTTTAGGGACAGCTGGGGCCAACGTCCTGACTTTC. The chain joins TRBV12-3 or TRBV12-4 to TRBJ2-6, with D perhaps matching TRBD1 (6 bases). The CDR3 is made up of 15 amino acids. Trimming removed 1 base at V and 2 bases at J, with 6 bases between.

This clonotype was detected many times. The CDR3: CSVWTANYGYTF. For the CDR3, the DNA is TGCAGCGTATGGACAGCTAACTATGGCTACACCTTC. The rearrangement links TRBV29-1 to TRBJ1-2, with D perhaps matching TRBD1 (6 bases). Germline-derived CDR1 and CDR2 are SQVTM and ANQGSEA. The CDR3 length is 12 residues. The ends were cut back, 6 bases at V and 0 bases at J, with 8 bases in the middle. The whole variable domain, remainder taken from reference TRBV29-1 and TRBJ1-2, is SAVISQKPSRDICQRGTSLTIQCQVDSQVTMMFWYRQQPGQSLTLIATANQGSEATYESGFVIDKFPISRPNLTFSTLTVSNMSPEDSSIYLCSVWTANYGYTFGSGTRLTVV.

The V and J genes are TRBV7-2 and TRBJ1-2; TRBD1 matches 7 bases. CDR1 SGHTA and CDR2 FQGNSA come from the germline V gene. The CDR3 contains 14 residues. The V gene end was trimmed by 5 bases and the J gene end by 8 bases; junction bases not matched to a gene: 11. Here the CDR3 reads CASSPQYRGGGYTF. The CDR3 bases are TGTGCCAGCAGCCCACAATACAGGGGAGGAGGCTACACCTTC. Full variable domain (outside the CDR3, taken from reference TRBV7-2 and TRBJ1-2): GAGVSQSPSNKVTEKGKDVELRCDPISGHTALYWYRQSLGQGLEFLIYFQGNSAPDKSGLPSDRFSAERTGGSVSTLTIQRTQQEDSAVYLCASSPQYRGGGYTFGSGTRLTVV.

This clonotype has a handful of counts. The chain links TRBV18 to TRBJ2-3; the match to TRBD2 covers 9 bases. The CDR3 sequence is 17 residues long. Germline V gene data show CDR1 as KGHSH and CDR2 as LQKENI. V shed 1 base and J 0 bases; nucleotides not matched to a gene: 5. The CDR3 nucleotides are TGTGCCAGCTCACCACAAGCGGGGGGATATAGCACAGATACGCAGTATTTT. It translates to CASSPQAGGYSTDTQYF.

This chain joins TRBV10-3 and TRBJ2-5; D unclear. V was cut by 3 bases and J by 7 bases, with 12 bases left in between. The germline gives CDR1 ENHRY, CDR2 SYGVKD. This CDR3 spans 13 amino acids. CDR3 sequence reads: CAISEASRATQYF. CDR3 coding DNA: TGTGCCATCAGTGAAGCTAGTAGGGCGACCCAGTACTTC.

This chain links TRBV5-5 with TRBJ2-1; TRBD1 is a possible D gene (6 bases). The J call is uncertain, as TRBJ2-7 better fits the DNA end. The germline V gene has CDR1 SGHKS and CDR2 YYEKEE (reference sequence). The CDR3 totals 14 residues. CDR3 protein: CASSFARGAYEQYF. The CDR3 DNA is TGTGCCAGCAGCTTTGCCAGGGGAGCCTACGAGCAGTACTTC.

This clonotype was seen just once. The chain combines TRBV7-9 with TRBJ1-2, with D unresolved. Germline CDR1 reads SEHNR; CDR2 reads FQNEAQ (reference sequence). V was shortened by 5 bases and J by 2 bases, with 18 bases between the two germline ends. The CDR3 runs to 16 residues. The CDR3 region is CASSPSPLQENYGYTF. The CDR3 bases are TGTGCCAGCAGCCCGAGCCCCCTCCAGGAAAACTATGGCTACACCTTC.

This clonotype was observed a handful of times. The CDR3 bases are TGTGCCAGCAGCCAAGAGATTGGACCAGCGGCCTACGAGCAGTACTTC. Translating it yields CASSQEIGPAAYEQYF. The chain combines TRBV4-2 with TRBJ2-5, with a tentative D call TRBD2 (5 bases). Gene TRBJ2-7 matches the end of the DNA better, so the J call may be wrong. The CDR3 sequence is 16 residues long. Germline loops: CDR1 LGHNA, CDR2 YNFKEQ.

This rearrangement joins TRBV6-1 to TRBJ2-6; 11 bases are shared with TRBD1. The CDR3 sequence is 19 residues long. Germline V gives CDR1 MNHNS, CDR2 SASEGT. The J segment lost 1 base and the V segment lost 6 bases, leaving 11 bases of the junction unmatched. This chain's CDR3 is CASRRTGGTQGSGANVLTF. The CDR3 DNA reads TGTGCCAGCAGACGGACAGGGGGCACCCAGGGATCTGGGGCCAACGTCCTGACTTTC.

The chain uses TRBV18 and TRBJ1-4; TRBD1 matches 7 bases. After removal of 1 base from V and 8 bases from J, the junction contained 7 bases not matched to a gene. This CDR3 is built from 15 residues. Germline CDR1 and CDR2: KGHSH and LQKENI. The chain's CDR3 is CASSPRTGAQEKLFF. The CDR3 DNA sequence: TGTGCCAGCTCACCACGAACAGGGGCTCAAGAAAAACTGTTTTTT.

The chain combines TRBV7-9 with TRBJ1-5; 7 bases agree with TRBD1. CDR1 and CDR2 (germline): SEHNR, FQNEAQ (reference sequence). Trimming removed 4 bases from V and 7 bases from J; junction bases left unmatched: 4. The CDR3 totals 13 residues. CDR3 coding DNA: TGTGCCAGCAGCTCGACAGGGTCCCAGCCCCAGCATTTT. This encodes CASSSTGSQPQHF.

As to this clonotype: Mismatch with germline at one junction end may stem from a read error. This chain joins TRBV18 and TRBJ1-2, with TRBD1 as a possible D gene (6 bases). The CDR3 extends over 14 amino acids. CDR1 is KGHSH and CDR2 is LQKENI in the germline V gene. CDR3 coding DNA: TGTGTCAGCTCAGATCAGGGGACTAACTATGGCTACACCTTC. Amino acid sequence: CVSSDQGTNYGYTF.

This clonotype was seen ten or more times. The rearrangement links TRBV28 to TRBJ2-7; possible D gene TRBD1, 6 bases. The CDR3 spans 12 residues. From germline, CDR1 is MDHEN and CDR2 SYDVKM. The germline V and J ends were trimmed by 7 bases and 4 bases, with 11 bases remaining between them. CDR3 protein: CASNLQGYEQYF. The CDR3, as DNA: TGTGCCAGCAACTTACAGGGTTACGAGCAGTACTTC.

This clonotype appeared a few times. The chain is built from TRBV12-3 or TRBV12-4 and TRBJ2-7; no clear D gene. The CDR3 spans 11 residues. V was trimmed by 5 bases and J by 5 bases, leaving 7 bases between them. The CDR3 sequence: CASSGLNEQYF. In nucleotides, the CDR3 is TGTGCCAGCAGTGGGTTGAACGAGCAGTACTTC.

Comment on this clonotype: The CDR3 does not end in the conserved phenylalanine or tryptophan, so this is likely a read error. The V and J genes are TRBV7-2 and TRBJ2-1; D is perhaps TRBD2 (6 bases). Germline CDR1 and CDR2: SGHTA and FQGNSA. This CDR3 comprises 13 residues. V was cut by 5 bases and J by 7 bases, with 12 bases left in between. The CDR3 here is CASSHGLPNEQFL. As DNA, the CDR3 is TGTGCCAGCAGCCACGGACTACCAAATGAGCAGTTCTTA.

For the CDR3, the DNA is TGTGCCAGCAGTCCTGGAGGCGGGCCTCTCTACGAGCAGTACTTC. Its translation is CASSPGGGPLYEQYF. The genes are TRBV27 and TRBJ2-5; D possibly corresponds to TRBD2 (5 bases). The DNA matches TRBJ2-7 better at its end, which makes the J call doubtful. This CDR3 has 15 amino acids. Germline CDR1 reads MNHEY; CDR2 reads SMNVEV (reference sequence).

This CDR3 is CASSYAGQGLYEQYF. The CDR3 nucleotides read TGCGCCAGCAGCTACGCGGGACAGGGCCTCTACGAGCAGTACTTC. This sequence joins TRBV4-1 and TRBJ2-5, with TRBD1 identical over 9 bases. The closer fit of TRBJ2-7 to the DNA end suggests the J call may be wrong. The germline V gene has CDR1 MGHRA and CDR2 YSYEKL. There are 15 residues in the CDR3.

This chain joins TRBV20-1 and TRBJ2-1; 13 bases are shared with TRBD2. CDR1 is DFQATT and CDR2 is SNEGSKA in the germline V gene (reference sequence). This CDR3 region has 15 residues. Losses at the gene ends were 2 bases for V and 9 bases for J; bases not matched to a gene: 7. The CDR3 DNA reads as TGCAGTGCTAGACCCGGACTAGCGGGGGAGACTGAGCAGTTCTTC. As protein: CSARPGLAGETEQFF.

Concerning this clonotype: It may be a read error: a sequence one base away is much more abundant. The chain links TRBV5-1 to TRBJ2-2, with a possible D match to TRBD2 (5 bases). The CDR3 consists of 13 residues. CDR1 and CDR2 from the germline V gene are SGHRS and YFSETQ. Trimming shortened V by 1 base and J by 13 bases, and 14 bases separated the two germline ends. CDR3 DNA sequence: TGCGCCAGCAGCTTGAATTACCGGGCGGGGCTGTTTTTT. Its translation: CASSLNYRAGLFF.

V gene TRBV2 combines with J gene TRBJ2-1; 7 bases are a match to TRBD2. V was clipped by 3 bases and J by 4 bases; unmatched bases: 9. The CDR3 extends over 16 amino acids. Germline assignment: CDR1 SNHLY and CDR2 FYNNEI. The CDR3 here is CASSDRERGVYNEQFF. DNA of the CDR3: TGTGCCAGCAGTGATAGGGAACGGGGGGTTTACAATGAGCAGTTCTTC.

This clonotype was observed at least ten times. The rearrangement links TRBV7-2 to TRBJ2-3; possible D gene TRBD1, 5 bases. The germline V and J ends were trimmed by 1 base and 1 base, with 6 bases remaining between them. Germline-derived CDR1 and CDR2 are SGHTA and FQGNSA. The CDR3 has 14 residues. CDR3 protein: CASSLEQGTDTQYF. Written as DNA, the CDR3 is TGTGCCAGCAGCTTAGAACAGGGCACAGATACGCAGTATTTT.